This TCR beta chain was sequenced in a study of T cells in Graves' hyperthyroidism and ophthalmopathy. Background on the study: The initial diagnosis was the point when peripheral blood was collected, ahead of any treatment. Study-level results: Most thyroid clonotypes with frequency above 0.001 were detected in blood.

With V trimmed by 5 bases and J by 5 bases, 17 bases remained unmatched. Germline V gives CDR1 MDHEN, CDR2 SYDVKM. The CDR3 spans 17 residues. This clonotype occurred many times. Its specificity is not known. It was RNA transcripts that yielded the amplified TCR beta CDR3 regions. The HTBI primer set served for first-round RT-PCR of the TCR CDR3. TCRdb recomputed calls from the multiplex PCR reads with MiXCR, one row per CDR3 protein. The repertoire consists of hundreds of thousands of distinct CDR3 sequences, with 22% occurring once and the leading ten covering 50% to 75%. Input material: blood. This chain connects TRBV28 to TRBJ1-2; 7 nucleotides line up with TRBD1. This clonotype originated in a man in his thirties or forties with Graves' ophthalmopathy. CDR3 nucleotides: TGTGCCAGCAGTCCTGATCCATCGGACAGGAGGGAATATGGCTACACCTTC. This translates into CASSPDPSDRREYGYTF.